Here is one T cell receptor beta chain with its context. Trimming pared 1 base from V and 5 bases from J, leaving 9 bases between. Germline values: CDR1 SGHTA, CDR2 FQGNSA. The CDR3 contains 14 residues. The sample originates from a study of Ad26.COV2.S vaccination and SARS-CoV-2 variants. Treatment in this sample: roughly 19 received Ad26.COV2.S at low or high dose, single or two shots; about five received placebo; per-sample allocation not given. Specimens were obtained on day 63 following the first vaccine or placebo injection. Using immunoSEQ multiplex PCR, the repertoire was profiled, and TCRdb retains in-frame clones only, with some absent. The sample records about 500,000 clones, roughly nine tenths being singletons.

The J gene is TRBJ1-5, the V gene TRBV7-2; no reliable D call. The source was peripheral blood, collected in a trial of Ad26.COV2.S vaccine versus placebo. The clonotype originates from a person aged 18-65 years who received the Ad26.COV2.S COVID-19 vaccine or a placebo. The chain's CDR3 is CASSLGGFDQPQHF. CDR3 DNA: TGTGCCAGCAGCTTAGGCGGTTTTGATCAGCCCCAGCATTTT.